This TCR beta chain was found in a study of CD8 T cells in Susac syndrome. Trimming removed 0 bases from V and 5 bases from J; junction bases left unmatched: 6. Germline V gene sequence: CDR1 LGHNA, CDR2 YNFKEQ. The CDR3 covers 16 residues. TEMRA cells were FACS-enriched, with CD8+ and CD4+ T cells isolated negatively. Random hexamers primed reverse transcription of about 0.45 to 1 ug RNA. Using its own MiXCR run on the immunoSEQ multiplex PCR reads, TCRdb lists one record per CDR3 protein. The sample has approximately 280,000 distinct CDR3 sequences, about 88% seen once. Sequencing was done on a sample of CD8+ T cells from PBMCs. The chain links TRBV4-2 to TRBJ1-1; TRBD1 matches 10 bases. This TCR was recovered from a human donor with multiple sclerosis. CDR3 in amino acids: CASSQDRTGGETEAFF. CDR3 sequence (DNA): TGTGCCAGCAGCCAAGATCGGACAGGGGGGGAAACTGAAGCTTTCTTT.